These 14 T cell receptor beta chains were sequenced from one sample in a study of radiotherapy plus CTLA-4 blockade in lung cancer. Assay: immunoSEQ multiplex PCR; the TCRdb copy retains only in-frame clones and omits some. Of roughly 58,000 clones in the sample, 82% were seen once. Sample: peripheral blood, taken from a patient treated with radiotherapy plus ipilimumab. These receptor sequences come from a human donor with non-small cell lung cancer whose response to radiotherapy plus ipilimumab could not be evaluated.

The rearrangement joins TRBV4-3 to TRBJ2-7; 8 bases are shared with TRBD1. CDR1 and CDR2 from the germline V gene are LGHNA and YSLEER. This CDR3 is built from 15 residues. V trimming: 0 bases; J trimming: 1 base; junction bases outside the gene matches: 2. The CDR3 region has the DNA TGCGCCAGCAGCCAAGATCAGGGGGCGTCCTACGAGCAGTACTTC. Translated, it gives CASSQDQGASYEQYF.

The CDR3 spells CASSPGDPRNTIYF. The CDR3 DNA reads TGTGCCAGCAGCCCAGGGGATCCAAGAAACACCATATATTTT. V gene TRBV7-2 combines with J gene TRBJ1-3; a weak D match, TRBD1 (6 bases). Per the germline V gene, CDR1 is SGHTA and CDR2 is FQGNSA. Trimming removed 5 bases from V and 5 bases from J, with 13 bases in between. CDR3 length equals 14 residues.

Only a few counts were recorded for this clone. J is TRBJ1-4 and V is TRBV6-5; 7 bases map to TRBD1. V lost 5 bases, J lost 8 bases, and 5 bases stayed unmatched. The CDR3 has 13 residues. Germline V gene data show CDR1 as MNHEY and CDR2 as SVGAGI. This CDR3 reads CASSRDSGEKLFF. The DNA for the CDR3 is TGTGCCAGCAGTCGGGACAGCGGCGAAAAACTGTTTTTT.

The rearrangement joins TRBV28 to TRBJ1-3, with 12 bases identical to TRBD1. From germline, CDR1 is MDHEN and CDR2 SYDVKM. This CDR3 region has 19 residues. The ends lost 7 bases at V and 0 bases at J; junction bases unmatched: 13. Written as DNA, the CDR3 is TGTGCCAGCACCTTAAGGTGGGGGACAGGGGGCGTCTCTGGAAACACCATATATTTT. Amino acid sequence: CASTLRWGTGGVSGNTIYF. Combining the CDR3 with reference TRBV28 and TRBJ1-3 gives the whole variable domain DVKVTQSSRYLVKRTGEKVFLECVQDMDHENMFWYRQDPGLGLRLIYFSYDVKMKEKGDIPEGYSVSREKKERFSLILESASTNQTSMYLCASTLRWGTGGVSGNTIYFGEGSWLTVV.

The chain uses TRBV5-1 and TRBJ2-5, with 12 bases identical to TRBD2. Looked up from germline, CDR1 is SGHRS and CDR2 is YFSETQ. The CDR3 runs 16 residues. V was clipped by 1 base and J by 4 bases; unmatched bases: 5. CDR3 sequence reads: CASSLLAGGLGETQYF. As DNA, the CDR3 is TGCGCCAGCAGCTTGCTAGCGGGGGGGCTAGGAGAGACCCAGTACTTC.

This clone appeared once. The chain has TRBV7-2 and TRBJ2-5; unclear D gene. The assigned J gene may be wrong: the sequence end matches TRBJ2-7 better. This CDR3 is built from 15 residues. Looked up from germline, CDR1 is SGHTA and CDR2 is FQGNSA. The CDR3, as DNA: TGTGCCAGCAGCTTAGTGGTAGACTCCACCTACGAGCAGTACTTC. Translation: CASSLVVDSTYEQYF.

The CDR3 DNA follows: TGTGCCATCAGTGAGTCCGCTAGCGGGGGAACCTACGAGCAGTACTTC. This codes for CAISESASGGTYEQYF. The chain couples TRBV10-3 to TRBJ2-7; 10 bases align to TRBD2. V lost 0 bases, J lost 2 bases, and 4 bases stayed unmatched. This CDR3 has 16 amino acids. The germline V gene has CDR1 ENHRY and CDR2 SYGVKD.

The chain recombines TRBV6-5 with TRBJ1-2; no firm D call. V dropped 5 bases and J dropped 4 bases, with 11 bases sitting between them. From germline, CDR1 is MNHEY and CDR2 SVGAGI. The CDR3 covers 13 residues. This CDR3 reads CASSEGGVYGYTF. DNA for the CDR3: TGTGCCAGCAGTGAAGGCGGGGTCTATGGCTACACCTTC.

This rearrangement joins TRBV9 to TRBJ2-2, with D perhaps matching TRBD2 (5 bases). V dropped 0 bases and J dropped 4 bases, with 13 bases sitting between them. In germline, CDR1 is SGDLS, CDR2 YYNGEE. The CDR3 extends over 16 amino acids. CDR3 nucleotide sequence: TGTGCCAGCAGCGTAGGCTGGGAGAGGTTCACCGGGGAGCTGTTTTTT. This translates into CASSVGWERFTGELFF.

The V call is TRBV18, the J call TRBJ1-4; D may be TRBD1 (6 bases). V was cut by 5 bases and J by 7 bases, with 17 bases left in between. The CDR3 loop spans 15 amino acids. Germline assignment: CDR1 KGHSH and CDR2 LQKENI. The CDR3 reads CASSSTTGSAEKLFF. In DNA, the CDR3 is TGTGCCAGCTCATCGACCACAGGGTCTGCTGAAAAACTGTTTTTT.

The rearrangement uses TRBV19 and TRBJ2-7; D is unclear. The V gene lost 9 bases and the J gene lost 7 bases, with 19 bases spanning the gap. The CDR3 is 13 amino acids. From germline, CDR1 is LNHDA and CDR2 SQIVND (reference sequence). In nucleotides, the CDR3 is TGTGCCAGCAAAAATGGTCCCTACGAGGAGCAGTACTTC. It yields the protein CASKNGPYEEQYF.

This chain links TRBV6-1 with TRBJ1-6; D is possibly TRBD1 (6 bases). Germline assignment: CDR1 MNHNS and CDR2 SASEGT. V gave up 7 bases and J gave up 16 bases, with 23 bases separating them. The CDR3 runs 14 residues. The CDR3 loop reads CASMGQGAYLPLHF. The CDR3 nucleotides are TGTGCCAGCATGGGACAAGGGGCGTACTTACCACTCCACTTT.

This clone was observed once. V usage is TRBV28 and J usage is TRBJ2-7, with 9 bases matching TRBD1. The CDR3 contains 17 residues. The trim removed 6 bases at V and 1 base at J, leaving 13 bases unmatched. CDR1 and CDR2 (germline): MDHEN, SYDVKM. The CDR3 DNA sequence: TGTGCCAGCAGCCCCCCGGGGCTCGGGACAGGGTCCTACGAGCAGTACTTC. Translating it yields CASSPPGLGTGSYEQYF.

This chain joins TRBV28 and TRBJ1-2; 8 bases are shared with TRBD1. V lost 4 bases, J lost 2 bases, and 3 bases stayed unmatched. The V gene's germline CDR1 is MDHEN and CDR2 SYDVKM. The CDR3 is made up of 14 amino acids. CDR3 protein: CASSSTGENYGYTF. As DNA, the CDR3 is TGTGCCAGCAGTTCGACAGGGGAAAACTATGGCTACACCTTC.